A selection of T cell receptor beta chains follows, all from one sample in a study of cytomegalovirus exposure and HLA in healthy donors. The table came from immunoSEQ multiplex PCR; TCRdb's copy has only in-frame clones and leaves some out. The sample includes 150,000 to 200,000 clones, roughly 80% of them seen just once. The sequenced sample was PBMCs. These TCRs come from a female donor in good health and CMV-seronegative. Both conserved end residues are part of each CDR3. The D gene is left open where the match is weak. Size is stated for part of the rows, as once, few or many counts, or as a class when the clone is expanded.

- | TRBJ1-1 | few | TRBV7-9 | TGTGCCAGCAGCTTTCGGCAGGGCAACACTGAAGCTTTCTTT | CASSFRQGNTEAFF
- | TRBJ2-3 | - | TRBV11-1 | TGTGCCAGCAGCTCCTACAGCTCTAGCACAGATACGCAGTATTTT | CASSSYSSSTDTQYF
- | TRBJ2-1 | once | TRBV6-5 | TGTGCCAGCAGTTTCATGGAGGGCAATGAGCAGTTCTTC | CASSFMEGNEQFF
- | TRBJ1-5 | - | TRBV19 | TGTGCCAGTAGTATAGCTGGGACAAATAGCAATCAGCCCCAGCATTTT | CASSIAGTNSNQPQHF
TRBD1 | TRBJ2-5 | few | TRBV7-2 | TGTGCCAGCAGCTTAGAGGGGACAGGGGCAGGGGAGACCCAGTACTTC | CASSLEGTGAGETQYF
- | TRBJ1-5 | - | TRBV10-3 | TGTGCCATCAGTACCGGGACTGTGGAGCCCCAGCATTTT | CAISTGTVEPQHF
- | TRBJ1-1 | once | TRBV5-5 | TGTGCCAGCAGCCCCCAGGTCAGGGCAAACACTGAAGCTTTCTTT | CASSPQVRANTEAFF
TRBD1 | TRBJ1-5 | few | TRBV5-4 | TGTGCCAGCAGCTCCGGACAGGGGGCGAATCAGCCCCAGCATTTT | CASSSGQGANQPQHF
TRBD1 | TRBJ2-3 | - | TRBV7-2 | TGTGCCAGCAGCTTAGGGACAGGGGCCAACACAGATACGCAGTATTTT | CASSLGTGANTDTQYF
- | TRBJ1-1 | few | TRBV5-1 | TGCGCCAGCAGCTTTGAAGGGGCCCTCACTGAAGCTTTCTTT | CASSFEGALTEAFF
- | TRBJ1-1 | - | TRBV15 | TGTGCCACCAGCAGAGGGGGAGGGGTGGACACTGAAGCTTTCTTT | CATSRGGGVDTEAFF
- | TRBJ2-1 | once | TRBV19 | TGTGCCAGTAGTATAGATAAGCAGGGGTACAATGAGCAGTTCTTC | CASSIDKQGYNEQFF
TRBD2 | TRBJ2-5 | - | TRBV7-8 | TGTGCCAGCAGCTTTAGCGGGGGGGCCCAAGAGACCCAGTACTTC | CASSFSGGAQETQYF
TRBD2 | TRBJ2-7 | - | TRBV5-4 | TGTGCCAGCAGCTTGGAAGGACTAGCGGACTACGAGCAGTACTTC | CASSLEGLADYEQYF
TRBD1 | TRBJ2-7 | - | TRBV28 | TGTGCCAGCAGTTTAATAGGGACAGGCTCCTACGAGCAGTACTTC | CASSLIGTGSYEQYF
TRBD2 | TRBJ2-5 | - | TRBV7-9 | TGTGCCAGCAGAAGGATGGGGGGGCAAGAGACCCAGTACTTC | CASRRMGGQETQYF
TRBD2 | TRBJ2-3 | - | TRBV28 | TGTGCCACTATACCGGGACTAGCGGAGGGAGGCACAGATACGCAGTATTTT | CATIPGLAEGGTDTQYF
- | TRBJ1-3 | - | TRBV7-9 | TGTGCCAGCAGCCCCTCGGCGGGCCTCTCTGGAAACACCATATATTTT | CASSPSAGLSGNTIYF
- | TRBJ2-6 | - | TRBV7-8 | TGTGCCAGCAGTTATGAGGTGCGCGCTCTCTCTGGGGCCAACGTCCTGACTTTC | CASSYEVRALSGANVLTF
- | TRBJ2-2 | - | TRBV9 | TGTGCCAGCAGCACACAAGGACTAAACACCGGGGAGCTGTTTTTT | CASSTQGLNTGELFF
TRBD1 | TRBJ2-7 | - | TRBV5-1 | TGCGCCAGCAGCCGGGACAGACCCTACGAGCAGTACTTC | CASSRDRPYEQYF
TRBD2 | TRBJ2-7 | - | TRBV5-6 | TGTGCCAGCAGCTTGATAGCGGGAGGGCCCTCCGAGCAGTACTTC | CASSLIAGGPSEQYF
TRBD2 | TRBJ2-1 | - | TRBV7-2 | TGTGCCAGCACCATACTCGGCGGGACTAGCGGCAATGAGCAGTTCTTC | CASTILGGTSGNEQFF
TRBD1 | TRBJ2-1 | - | TRBV10-1 | TGCGCCAGCAGTGAGGGACAGGGTTATGATGAGCAGTTCTTC | CASSEGQGYDEQFF
- | TRBJ1-1 | - | TRBV5-1 | TGCGCCAGCAGGGGGCCCGGGCCGAACACTGAAGCTTTCTTT | CASRGPGPNTEAFF
- | TRBJ2-1 | once | TRBV5-6 | TGTGCCAGCAGCCAGGGGGGGACAGGTCCAATCAATGAGCAGTTCTTC | CASSQGGTGPINEQFF
- | TRBJ1-5 | - | TRBV18 | TGTGCCAGCTCAGCCGGGGGGGATCAGCCCCAGCATTTT | CASSAGGDQPQHF
- | TRBJ2-2 | - | TRBV9 | TGTGCCAGCAGCGTTCTAACCGGGGAGCTGTTTTTT | CASSVLTGELFF
- | TRBJ2-1 | - | TRBV10-2 | TGCGCCAGCAGTGAGTCAGGGCAGGGGTGGGCGAGCAATGAGCAGTTCTTC | CASSESGQGWASNEQFF
TRBD1 | TRBJ2-7 | few | TRBV27 | TGTGCCAGCAGTGGACAGGGGTCCTCCTACGAGCAGTACTTC | CASSGQGSSYEQYF
TRBD2 | TRBJ2-1 | once | TRBV19 | TGTGCCAGTAGTATAGGGGATGCGGGAGTTCAGTTCTTC | CASSIGDAGVQFF
- | TRBJ2-3 | - | TRBV7-3 | TGTGCCAGCAGCTTAGCAGGAGGTAGCACAGATACGCAGTATTTT | CASSLAGGSTDTQYF
- | TRBJ1-1 | few | TRBV29-1 | TGCAGCGTTAGACAGGAAAACACTGAAGCTTTCTTT | CSVRQENTEAFF
- | TRBJ1-4 | few | TRBV29-1 | TGCAGCGTAGTGGGGGGGGAGTTTGGTGAAAAACTGTTTTTT | CSVVGGEFGEKLFF
- | TRBJ2-2 | - | TRBV6-5 | TGTGCCAGCAGCCGTCGGGGTGGGACCGGGGAGCTGTTTTTT | CASSRRGGTGELFF
TRBD2 | TRBJ2-1 | once | TRBV19 | TGTGCCAGTTCGACTAGCGGGATTCCGAATGAGCAGTTCTTC | CASSTSGIPNEQFF
- | TRBJ1-5 | once | TRBV19 | TGTGCCAGTAGTATGAAGGGAAACAGCGCTGGAGGTCAGCCCCAGCATTTT | CASSMKGNSAGGQPQHF
- | TRBJ1-1 | - | TRBV7-2 | TGTGCCAGCAGCACCTACCAGGGGAGCGCTTTCTTT | CASSTYQGSAFF
- | TRBJ1-1 | few | TRBV20-1 | TGCAGTGCTAGACAGAACACTGAAGCTTTCTTT | CSARQNTEAFF
TRBD1 | TRBJ1-5 | - | TRBV4-2 | TGTGCCAGCAGCCAAAAACAGGGGCAGGGAGACAATCAGCCCCAGCATTTT | CASSQKQGQGDNQPQHF
- | TRBJ1-3 | once | TRBV27 | TGTGCCAGCAGTCTCACAGGGACTGGAAACACCATATATTTT | CASSLTGTGNTIYF
TRBD1 | TRBJ2-7 | - | TRBV9 | TGTGCCAGCAGCGTAGGGGACAGGGTATACGAGCAGTACTTC | CASSVGDRVYEQYF
- | TRBJ1-2 | few | TRBV5-6 | TGTGCCAGCAGCTTCGCTGACATGGGTCTCTATGGCTACACCTTC | CASSFADMGLYGYTF
TRBD1 | TRBJ2-5 | few | TRBV7-3 | TGTGCCAGCAGCCCCGGGACAGCGAGAGGGGAGACCCAGTACTTC | CASSPGTARGETQYF
TRBD1 | TRBJ1-2 | - | TRBV30 | TGTGCCTGGAGTGTTTCGCGACAGGGTCATGGCTACACCTTC | CAWSVSRQGHGYTF
TRBD1 | TRBJ2-7 | - | TRBV6-1 | TGTGCCAGCAGTGAGGAAACAGGGGACCCCTACGAGCAGTACTTC | CASSEETGDPYEQYF
- | TRBJ1-2 | - | TRBV6-6 | TGTGCCAGCAGGCTCACTCAGGGTACAGGCACCTTC | CASRLTQGTGTF
- | TRBJ2-5 | - | TRBV18 | TGTGCCAGCTCACCACGAACTAGCATAGAGACCCAGTACTTC | CASSPRTSIETQYF
TRBD2 | TRBJ2-3 | once | TRBV7-9 | TGTGCCAGCAGCCAACCAAGTGTCACTAGCGGCTACACAGATACGCAGTATTTT | CASSQPSVTSGYTDTQYF
TRBD1 | TRBJ1-1 | - | TRBV9 | TGTGCCAGCAGCGTCGGGACAGGGAGAACTGAAGCTTTCTTT | CASSVGTGRTEAFF